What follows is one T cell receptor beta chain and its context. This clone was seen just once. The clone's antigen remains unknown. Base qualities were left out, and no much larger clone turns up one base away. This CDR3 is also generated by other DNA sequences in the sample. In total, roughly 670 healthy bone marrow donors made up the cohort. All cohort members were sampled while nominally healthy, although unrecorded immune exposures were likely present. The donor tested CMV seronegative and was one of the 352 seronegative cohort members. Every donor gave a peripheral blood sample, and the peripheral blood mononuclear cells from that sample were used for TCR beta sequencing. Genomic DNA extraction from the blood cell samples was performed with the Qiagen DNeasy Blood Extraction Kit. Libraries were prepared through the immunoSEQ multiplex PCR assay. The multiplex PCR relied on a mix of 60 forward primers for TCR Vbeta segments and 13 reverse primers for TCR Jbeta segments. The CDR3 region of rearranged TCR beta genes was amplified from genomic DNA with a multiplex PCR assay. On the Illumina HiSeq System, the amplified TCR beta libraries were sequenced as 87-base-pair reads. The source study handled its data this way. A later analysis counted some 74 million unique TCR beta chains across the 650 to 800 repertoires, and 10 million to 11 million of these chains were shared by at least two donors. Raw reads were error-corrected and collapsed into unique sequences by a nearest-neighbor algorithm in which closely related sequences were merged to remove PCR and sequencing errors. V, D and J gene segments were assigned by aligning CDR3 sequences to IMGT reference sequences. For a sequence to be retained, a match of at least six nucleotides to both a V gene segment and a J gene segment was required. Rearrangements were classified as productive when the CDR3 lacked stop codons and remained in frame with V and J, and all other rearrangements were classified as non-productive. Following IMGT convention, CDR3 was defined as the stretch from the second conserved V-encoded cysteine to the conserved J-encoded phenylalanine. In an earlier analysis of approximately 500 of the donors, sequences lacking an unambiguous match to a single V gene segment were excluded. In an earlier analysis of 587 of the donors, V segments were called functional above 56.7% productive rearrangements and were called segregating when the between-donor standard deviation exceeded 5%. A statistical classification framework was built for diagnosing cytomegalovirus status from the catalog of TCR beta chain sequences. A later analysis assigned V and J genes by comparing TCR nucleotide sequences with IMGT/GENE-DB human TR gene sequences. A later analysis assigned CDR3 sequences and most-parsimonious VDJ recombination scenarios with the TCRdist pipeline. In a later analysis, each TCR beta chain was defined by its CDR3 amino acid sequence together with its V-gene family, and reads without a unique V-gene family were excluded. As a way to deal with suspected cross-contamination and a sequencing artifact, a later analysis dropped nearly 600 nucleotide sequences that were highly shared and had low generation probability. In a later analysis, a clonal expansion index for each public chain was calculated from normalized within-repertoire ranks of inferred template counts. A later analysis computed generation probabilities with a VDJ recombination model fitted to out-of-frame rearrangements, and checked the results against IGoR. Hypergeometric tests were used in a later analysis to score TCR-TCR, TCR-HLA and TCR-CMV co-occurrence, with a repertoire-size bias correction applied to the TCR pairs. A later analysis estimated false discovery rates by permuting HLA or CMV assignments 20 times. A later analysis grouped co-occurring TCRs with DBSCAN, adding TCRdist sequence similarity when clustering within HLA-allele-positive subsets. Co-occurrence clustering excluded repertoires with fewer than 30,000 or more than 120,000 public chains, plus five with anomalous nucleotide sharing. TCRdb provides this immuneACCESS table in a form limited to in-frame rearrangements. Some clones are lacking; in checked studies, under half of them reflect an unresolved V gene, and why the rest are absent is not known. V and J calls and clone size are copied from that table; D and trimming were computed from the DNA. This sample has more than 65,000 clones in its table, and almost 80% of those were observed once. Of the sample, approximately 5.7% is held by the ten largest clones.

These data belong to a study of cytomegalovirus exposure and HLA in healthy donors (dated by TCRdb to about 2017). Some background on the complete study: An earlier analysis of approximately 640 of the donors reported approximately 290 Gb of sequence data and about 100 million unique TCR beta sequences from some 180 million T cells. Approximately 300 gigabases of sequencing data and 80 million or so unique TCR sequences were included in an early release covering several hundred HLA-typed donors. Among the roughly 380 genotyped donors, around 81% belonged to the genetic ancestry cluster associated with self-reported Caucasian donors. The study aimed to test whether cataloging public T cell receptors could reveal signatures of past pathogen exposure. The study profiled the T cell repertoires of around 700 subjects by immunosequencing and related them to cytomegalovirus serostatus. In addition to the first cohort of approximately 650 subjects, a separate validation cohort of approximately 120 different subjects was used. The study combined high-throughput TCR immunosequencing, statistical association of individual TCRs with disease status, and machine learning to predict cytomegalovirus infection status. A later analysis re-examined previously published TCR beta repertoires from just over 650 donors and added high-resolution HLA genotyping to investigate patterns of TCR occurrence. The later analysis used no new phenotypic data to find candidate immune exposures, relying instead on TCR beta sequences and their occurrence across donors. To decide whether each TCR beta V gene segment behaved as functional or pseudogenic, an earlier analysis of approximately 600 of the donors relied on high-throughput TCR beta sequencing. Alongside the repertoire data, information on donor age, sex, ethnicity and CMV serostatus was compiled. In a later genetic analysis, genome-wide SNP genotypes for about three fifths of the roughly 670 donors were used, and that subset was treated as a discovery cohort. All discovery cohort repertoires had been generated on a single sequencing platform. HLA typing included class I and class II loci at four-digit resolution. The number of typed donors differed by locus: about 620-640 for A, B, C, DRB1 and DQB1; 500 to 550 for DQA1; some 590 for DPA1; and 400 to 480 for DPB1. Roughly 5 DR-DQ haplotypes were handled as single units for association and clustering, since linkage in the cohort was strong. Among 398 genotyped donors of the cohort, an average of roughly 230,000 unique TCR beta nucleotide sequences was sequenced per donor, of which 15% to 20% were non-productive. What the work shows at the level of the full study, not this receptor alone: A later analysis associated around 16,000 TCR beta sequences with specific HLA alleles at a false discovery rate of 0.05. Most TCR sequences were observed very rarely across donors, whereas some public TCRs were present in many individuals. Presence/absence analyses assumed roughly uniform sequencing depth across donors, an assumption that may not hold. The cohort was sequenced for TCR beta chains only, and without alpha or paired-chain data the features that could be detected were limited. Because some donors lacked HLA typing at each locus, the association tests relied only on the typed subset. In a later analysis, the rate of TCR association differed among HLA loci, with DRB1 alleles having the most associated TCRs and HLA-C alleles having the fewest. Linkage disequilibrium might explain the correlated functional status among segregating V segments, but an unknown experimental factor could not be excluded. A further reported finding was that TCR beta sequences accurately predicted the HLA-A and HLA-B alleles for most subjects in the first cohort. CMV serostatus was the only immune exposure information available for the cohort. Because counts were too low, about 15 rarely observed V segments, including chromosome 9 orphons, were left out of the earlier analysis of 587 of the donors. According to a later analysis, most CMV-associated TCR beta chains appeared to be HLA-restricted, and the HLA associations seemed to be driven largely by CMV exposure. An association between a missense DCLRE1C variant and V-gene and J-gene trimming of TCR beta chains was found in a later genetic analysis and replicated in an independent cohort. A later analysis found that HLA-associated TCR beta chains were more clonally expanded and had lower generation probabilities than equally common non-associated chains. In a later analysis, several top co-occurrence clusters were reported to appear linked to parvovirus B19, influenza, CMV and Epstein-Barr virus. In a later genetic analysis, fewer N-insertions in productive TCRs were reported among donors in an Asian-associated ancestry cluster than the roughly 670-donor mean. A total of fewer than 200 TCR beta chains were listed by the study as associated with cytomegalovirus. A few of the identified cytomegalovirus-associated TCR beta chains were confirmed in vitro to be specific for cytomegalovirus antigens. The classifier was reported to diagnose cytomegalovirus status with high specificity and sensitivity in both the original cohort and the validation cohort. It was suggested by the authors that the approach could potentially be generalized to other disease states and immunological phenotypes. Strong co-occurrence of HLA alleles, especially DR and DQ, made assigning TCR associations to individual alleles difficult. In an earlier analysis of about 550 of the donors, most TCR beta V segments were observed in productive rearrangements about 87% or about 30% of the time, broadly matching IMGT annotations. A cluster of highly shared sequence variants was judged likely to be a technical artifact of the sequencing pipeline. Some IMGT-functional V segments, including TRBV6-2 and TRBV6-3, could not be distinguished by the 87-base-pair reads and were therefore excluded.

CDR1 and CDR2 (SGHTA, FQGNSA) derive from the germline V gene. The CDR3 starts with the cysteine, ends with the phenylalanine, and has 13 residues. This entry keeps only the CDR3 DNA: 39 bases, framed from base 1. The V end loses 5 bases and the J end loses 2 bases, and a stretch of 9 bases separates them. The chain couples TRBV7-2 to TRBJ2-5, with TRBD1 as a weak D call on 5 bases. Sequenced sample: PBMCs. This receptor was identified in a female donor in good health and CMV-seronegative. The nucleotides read TGTGCCAGCAGCCGAGACAGACAAGAGACCCAGTACTTC. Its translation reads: CASSRDRQETQYF.